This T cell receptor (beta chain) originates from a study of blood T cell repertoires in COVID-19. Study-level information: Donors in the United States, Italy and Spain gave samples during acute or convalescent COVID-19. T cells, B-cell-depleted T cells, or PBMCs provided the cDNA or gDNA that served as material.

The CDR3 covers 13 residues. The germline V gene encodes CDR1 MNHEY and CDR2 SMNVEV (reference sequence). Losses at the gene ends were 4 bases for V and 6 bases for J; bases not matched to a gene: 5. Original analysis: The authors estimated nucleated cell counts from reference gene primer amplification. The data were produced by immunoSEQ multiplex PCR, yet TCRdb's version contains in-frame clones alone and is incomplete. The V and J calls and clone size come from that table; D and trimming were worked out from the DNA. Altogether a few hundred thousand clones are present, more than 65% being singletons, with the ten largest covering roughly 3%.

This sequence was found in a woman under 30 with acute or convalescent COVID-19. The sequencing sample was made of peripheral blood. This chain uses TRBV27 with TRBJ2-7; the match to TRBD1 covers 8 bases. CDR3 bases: TGTGCCAGCAGTTCCGGACAGGGCACCGAGCAGTACTTC. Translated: CASSSGQGTEQYF.